The 17 T cell receptor beta chains given below trace back to one sample, sequenced in a study of blood T cell repertoires in COVID-19. Profiling relied on immunoSEQ multiplex PCR, and the TCRdb table lists in-frame clones only, not all of them. This table holds a few hundred thousand clones, around 87% found once. Material for sequencing was PBMCs or T cells enriched from blood (not recorded which). These receptors originate from a man in his forties in a cohort exposed to, infected with or recovered from COVID-19 (not recorded which).

The chain uses TRBV9 and TRBJ1-1; D is undetermined. The CDR3 extends over 16 amino acids. V dropped 4 bases and J dropped 0 bases, with 16 bases sitting between them. Germline V lookup: CDR1 SGDLS, CDR2 YYNGEE. Here the CDR3 DNA reads TGTGCCAGCAGCTTCCGTCCACCGGGTTTGAACACTGAAGCTTTCTTT. Translated, it gives CASSFRPPGLNTEAFF.

The CDR3 bases are TGTGCCTGGACTCTAGGGGCAGCGAACACCGGGGAGCTGTTTTTT. Protein sequence: CAWTLGAANTGELFF. The V gene is TRBV30, the J gene TRBJ2-2, with D maybe TRBD1 (5 bases). The CDR3 extends over 15 amino acids. Germline-derived CDR1 and CDR2 are GTSNPN and SVGIG (reference sequence). V gave up 4 bases and J gave up 0 bases, with 12 bases separating them.

The chain couples TRBV18 to TRBJ1-1; D gene ambiguous. Germline V gene sequence: CDR1 KGHSH, CDR2 LQKENI. This CDR3 region has 14 residues. V was shortened by 3 bases and J by 1 base, with 9 bases between the two germline ends. The CDR3 nucleotides are TGTGCCAGCTCACCGCTCACCGGGAACACTGAAGCTTTCTTT. This sequence encodes CASSPLTGNTEAFF.

Concerning this clone: The same CDR3 arises from other DNA sequences in this sample as well. The chain has TRBV28 and TRBJ2-6, with D unresolved. This CDR3 is built from 13 residues. Germline CDR1 MDHEN, CDR2 SYDVKM. Trimming took off 6 bases at V and 0 bases at J, with 3 bases between the two ends. Here the CDR3 DNA reads TGTGCCAGCAGCCTCTCTGGGGCCAACGTCCTGACTTTC. This sequence encodes CASSLSGANVLTF.

As DNA, the CDR3 is TGTGCCAGCAGCCCAGGACAGGGGAGGAACACTGAAGCTTTCTTT. This translates into CASSPGQGRNTEAFF. The chain carries TRBV11-1 and TRBJ1-1, with 9 bases matching TRBD1. Germline values: CDR1 SGHAT, CDR2 FQDESV (reference sequence). This CDR3 has 15 residues. Trimming removed 5 bases from V and 1 base from J; junction bases left unmatched: 5.

The rearrangement uses TRBV3-1 (or the pseudogene TRBV3-2) and TRBJ2-1; TRBD2 is a possible D gene (6 bases). The CDR3 loop spans 15 amino acids. The germline CDR1 and CDR2 sequences are LGHDT and YNNKEL (reference sequence). Trimming took 4 bases from V and 0 from J, leaving 10 bases between them. CDR3 in DNA: TGTGCCAGCAGCCCCCGGGGAGGCTCCTACAATGAGCAGTTCTTC. It specifies CASSPRGGSYNEQFF.

The genes are TRBV7-9 and TRBJ2-7; 9 bases match TRBD2. J lost 3 bases, V lost 1 base, and 10 bases had no gene match. The germline V gene has CDR1 SEHNR and CDR2 FQNEAQ (reference sequence). The CDR3 is made up of 17 amino acids. The CDR3 spells CASSLGPAGGLFYEQYF. Here the CDR3 DNA reads TGTGCCAGCAGCTTAGGACCCGCGGGAGGGCTGTTCTACGAGCAGTACTTC.

The CDR3 DNA reads TGTGCCAGCGAACAGCGGACTAGGGGTTTATTTGTCATTACCGGGGAGCTGTTTTTT. This codes for CASEQRTRGLFVITGELFF. The chain recombines TRBV27 with TRBJ2-2, with TRBD2 matching 7 bases. The ends lost 8 bases at V and 5 bases at J; junction bases unmatched: 23. CDR1 and CDR2 from the germline V gene are MNHEY and SMNVEV (reference sequence). The CDR3 runs 19 residues.

The rearrangement joins TRBV18 to TRBJ1-1; no firm D call. Germline CDR1 KGHSH, CDR2 LQKENI. The CDR3 is 14 residues long. Trimming removed 3 bases at V and 1 base at J, with 9 bases between. This chain's CDR3 is CASSPRSGNTEAFF. In DNA, the CDR3 is TGTGCCAGCTCACCCAGGTCTGGGAACACTGAAGCTTTCTTT.

This chain joins TRBV5-1 and TRBJ1-5, with a possible D match to TRBD1 (5 bases). The germline gives CDR1 SGHRS, CDR2 YFSETQ. The CDR3 covers 15 residues. V was clipped by 2 bases and J by 3 bases, with 12 bases between them. CDR3 in amino acids: CASSFDPGHNQPQHF. The CDR3 bases are TGCGCCAGCAGCTTTGATCCCGGACACAATCAGCCCCAGCATTTT.

The chain joins TRBV7-8 to TRBJ2-7; 8 nucleotides line up with TRBD2. This CDR3 comprises 14 residues. The V gene's germline CDR1 is SGHVS and CDR2 FQNEAQ. Trimming cost V 5 bases and J 3 bases; bases outside gene matches: 6. DNA of the CDR3: TGTGCCAGCAGCGTTGCTAGCGGGCACTACGAGCAGTACTTC. This gives the protein CASSVASGHYEQYF.

The chain has TRBV6-6 and TRBJ2-7; 9 bases are a match to TRBD1. Germline V gives CDR1 MNHNY, CDR2 SVGAGI (reference sequence). This CDR3 has 13 residues. V lost 9 bases, J lost 3 bases, and 6 bases stayed unmatched. The CDR3 sequence is CASGRDRDYEQYF. Written as DNA, the CDR3 is TGTGCCAGTGGGCGGGACAGGGACTACGAGCAGTACTTC.

The V gene is TRBV6-5, the J gene TRBJ2-7, with a weak D call TRBD1 (5 bases). Trimming took off 5 bases at V and 3 bases at J, with 17 bases between the two ends. The germline gives CDR1 MNHEY, CDR2 SVGAGI. The CDR3 extends over 15 amino acids. CDR3 residues: CASSPGQELVYEQYF. The CDR3 DNA sequence: TGTGCCAGCAGTCCCGGACAAGAGTTAGTCTACGAGCAGTACTTC.

The chain couples TRBV5-4 to TRBJ2-3, with TRBD2 matching over 11 bases. Germline V gives CDR1 SGHNT, CDR2 YYREEE (reference sequence). This CDR3 has 16 amino acids. The ends lost 1 base at V and 2 bases at J; junction bases unmatched: 3. CDR3 bases: TGTGCCAGCAGCTTGCGACTAGCGGGGAACACAGATACGCAGTATTTT. Its translation: CASSLRLAGNTDTQYF.

About this clone itself: Different DNA sequences within this sample yield the same CDR3. V is TRBV5-1 and J is TRBJ1-1; maybe TRBD1 (6 bases). Germline values: CDR1 SGHRS, CDR2 YFSETQ. The CDR3 covers 15 residues. Trimming shortened V by 2 bases and J by 0 bases, and 11 bases separated the two germline ends. The CDR3 region is CASSLTGSMNTEAFF. The CDR3 DNA is TGCGCCAGCAGCTTAACAGGGAGCATGAACACTGAAGCTTTCTTT. The variable domain in full, with the rest retrieved from reference TRBV5-1 and TRBJ1-1, is KAGVTQTPRYLIKTRGQQVTLSCSPISGHRSVSWYQQTPGQGLQFLFEYFSETQRNKGNFPGRFSGRQFSNSRSEMNVSTLELGDSALYLCASSLTGSMNTEAFFGQGTRLTVV.

This chain uses TRBV19 with TRBJ2-2; the D gene is possibly TRBD1 (5 bases). Germline loops: CDR1 LNHDA, CDR2 SQIVND (reference sequence). The CDR3 totals 14 residues. Trimming removed 7 bases from V and 4 bases from J, with 13 bases in between. This CDR3 reads CASKSGQATGELFF. CDR3 sequence (DNA): TGTGCCAGTAAATCTGGACAAGCCACCGGGGAGCTGTTTTTT.

This chain uses TRBV7-8 with TRBJ2-1, with 10 bases fitting TRBD1. CDR3 length equals 16 residues. The trim removed 1 base at V and 3 bases at J, leaving 3 bases unmatched. Germline V gene lookup returns CDR1 SGHVS and CDR2 FQNEAQ. The CDR3 here is CASSLGDRGHYNEQFF. For the CDR3, the DNA is TGTGCCAGCAGCTTAGGGGACAGGGGACACTACAATGAGCAGTTCTTC.